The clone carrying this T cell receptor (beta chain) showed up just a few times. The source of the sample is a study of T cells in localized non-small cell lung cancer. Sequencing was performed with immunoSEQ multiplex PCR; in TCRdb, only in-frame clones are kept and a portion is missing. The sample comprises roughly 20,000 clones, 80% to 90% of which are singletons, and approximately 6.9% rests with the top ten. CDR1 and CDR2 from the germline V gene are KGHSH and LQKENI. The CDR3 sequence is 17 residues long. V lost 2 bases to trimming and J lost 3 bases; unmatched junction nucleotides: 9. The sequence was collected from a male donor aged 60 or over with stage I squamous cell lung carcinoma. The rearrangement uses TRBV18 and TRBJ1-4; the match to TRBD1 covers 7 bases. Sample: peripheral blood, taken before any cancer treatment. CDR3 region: CASSPRPNRGPNEKLFF. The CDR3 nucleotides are TGTGCCAGCTCACCAAGGCCGAACAGGGGACCTAATGAAAAACTGTTTTTT.